This TCR beta chain was documented in a study of Graves' ophthalmopathy and Graves' hyperthyroidism. Study-wide results and limits: Blood also carried most expanded thyroid clonotypes exceeding 0.001 frequency.

The CDR3 length is 15 residues. The germline V and J ends were trimmed by 0 bases and 4 bases, with 13 bases remaining between them. The germline CDR1 and CDR2 sequences are MNHEY and SVGAGI. Worth noting for this clonotype: Its matching antigen is unknown.

Amplified material comprised TCR beta CDR3 regions derived from RNA transcripts. HTBI primers primed a first-round RT-PCR, and a second-round multiplex PCR followed. TCRdb re-analysed the multiplex PCR reads in MiXCR, keeping a single row per CDR3 protein. The repertoire holds some 170,000 distinct CDR3 sequences, with around 40% as singletons. Fresh peripheral blood, approximately 10 ml, was the PBMC source. This sequence joins TRBV6-5 and TRBJ2-7; the D gene is possibly TRBD2 (5 bases). Sequencing input: peripheral blood. This clonotype was obtained from a man in his thirties or forties with Graves' ophthalmopathy. In DNA, the CDR3 is TGTGCCAGCAGTTACTCGCCTAGCCACGTTTACGAGCAGTACTTC. Protein sequence: CASSYSPSHVYEQYF.